This passage covers 15 T cell receptor beta chains from one sample sequenced in a study of patients and donors after allogeneic stem cell transplantation. Each CDR3 protein gets one entry after TCRdb re-called the RT-PCR reads with MiXCR. The repertoire consists of hundreds of thousands of distinct CDR3 sequences, with roughly 17% occurring once and the leading ten covering 7.2%. The sample was blood, either unsorted or a sorted T cell fraction (not recorded which). The receptors stem from a human donor who was either an allogeneic HSCT recipient or a stem cell or donor lymphocyte infusion donor (not recorded which). It is not recorded whose cells these are; they may come from a transplant donor.

This clonotype showed up just a few times. The genes are TRBV3-1 and TRBJ1-5; no reliable D call. Trimming cost V 3 bases and J 0 bases, with 12 bases left between them. The CDR3 is 16 amino acids. CDR1 is LGHDT, CDR2 YNNKEL, per germline (reference sequence). The CDR3 spells CASSHSEDNSNQPQHF. The CDR3 nucleotides read TGTGCCAGCAGCCACTCGGAGGATAATAGCAATCAGCCCCAGCATTTT.

This chain connects TRBV6-1 to TRBJ1-2, with 7 bases matching TRBD1. With 7 bases clipped from V and 7 bases from J, the junction kept 9 bases outside the gene matches. Germline V gene data show CDR1 as MNHNS and CDR2 as SASEGT. The CDR3 spans 13 residues. DNA for the CDR3: TGTGCCAGCAACCCCGACAGGGTGGGTGGCTACACCTTC. It translates to CASNPDRVGGYTF.

The chain links TRBV7-8 to TRBJ2-7; no firm D call. Germline CDR1 reads SGHVS; CDR2 reads FQNEAQ. The CDR3 totals 14 residues. V was clipped by 1 base and J by 2 bases, with 9 bases between them. The CDR3 loop reads CASSLDRVTYEQYF. CDR3 in DNA: TGTGCCAGCAGCTTAGATAGGGTCACCTACGAGCAGTACTTC.

The V call is TRBV9, the J call TRBJ2-5; 8 bases line up with TRBD2. There are 16 residues in the CDR3. V dropped 0 bases and J dropped 0; count of bases not matched to a gene: 4. Germline V CDR1 and CDR2: SGDLS, YYNGEE. Here the CDR3 DNA reads TGTGCCAGCAGCGTAGGCGCGGGGGGTAACCAAGAGACCCAGTACTTC. Protein: CASSVGAGGNQETQYF.

This clonotype has just a few counts. This chain uses TRBV4-2 with TRBJ2-7; D may be TRBD1 (6 bases). The CDR3 is 14 amino acids. Trimming removed 0 bases from V and 7 bases from J, with 13 bases in between. Germline loops: CDR1 LGHNA, CDR2 YNFKEQ. CDR3 coding DNA: TGTGCCAGCAGCCAAGATAGGGGCAGGGGAGAGCAGTACTTC. Translation gives CASSQDRGRGEQYF.

In its sample, this clonotype was seen a few times. J is TRBJ2-1 and V is TRBV12-3 or TRBV12-4; D may be TRBD1 (6 bases). Trimming removed 3 bases from V and 8 bases from J, with 23 bases in between. The CDR3 spans 17 residues. As DNA, the CDR3 is TGTGCCAGCAGTTTCGGCAGGGGAAGGATATGGGTAGATGAGCAGTTCTTC. Protein product: CASSFGRGRIWVDEQFF.

The V and J genes are TRBV4-1 and TRBJ2-7; 13 bases fit TRBD2. V trimming: 4 bases; J trimming: 1 base; junction bases outside the gene matches: 4. CDR1 and CDR2 (germline): MGHRA, YSYEKL. The CDR3 sequence is 16 residues long. This CDR3 reads CASSPGLAGVSYEQYF. The CDR3 DNA reads as TGCGCCAGCAGCCCTGGACTAGCGGGGGTATCCTACGAGCAGTACTTC.

This clonotype appeared a few times. V gene TRBV9 combines with J gene TRBJ1-3; no clear D. CDR3 length equals 17 residues. Germline lookup yields CDR1 SGDLS and CDR2 YYNGEE. Trimming cost V 4 bases and J 0 bases, with 17 bases left between them. The CDR3 coding sequence is TGTGCCAGCAGCCAGGACCCCGCTTTGGGCTCTGGAAACACCATATATTTT. This encodes CASSQDPALGSGNTIYF.

This clonotype was observed a few times. The rearrangement uses TRBV14 and TRBJ2-6; no clear D. The CDR3 contains 15 residues. The germline CDR1 and CDR2 sequences are SGHDN and FVKESK. With 2 bases removed from V and 4 bases from J, the gap between germline ends came to 9 bases. CDR3 loop: CASSQKNSGANVLTF. DNA of the CDR3: TGTGCCAGCAGCCAAAAAAACTCGGGGGCCAACGTCCTGACTTTC.

The rearrangement links TRBV7-6 to TRBJ1-1; no reliable D call. Germline CDR1 is SGHVS and CDR2 is FNYEAQ. Trimming took 4 bases from V and 1 from J, leaving 19 bases between them. The CDR3 has 17 amino acids. The CDR3, as DNA: TGTGCCAGCAGCTCCCAAGGTCGGTTAGGGAGGAACACTGAAGCTTTCTTT. Its protein is CASSSQGRLGRNTEAFF. The full variable domain, rest sourced from reference TRBV7-6 and TRBJ1-1, is GAGVSQSPRYKVTKRGQDVALRCDPISGHVSLYWYRQALGQGPEFLTYFNYEAQQDKSGLPNDRFSAERPEGSISTLTIQRTEQRDSAMYRCASSSQGRLGRNTEAFFGQGTRLTVV.

Many counts were recorded for this clonotype. The rearrangement uses TRBV5-1 and TRBJ2-7; D ambiguous. Germline CDR1 is SGHRS and CDR2 is YFSETQ. This CDR3 region has 16 residues. Trimming removed 0 bases at V and 3 bases at J, with 16 bases between. CDR3 amino acids: CASSLERIQGYYEQYF. CDR3 DNA: TGCGCCAGCAGCTTGGAAAGAATCCAAGGGTACTACGAGCAGTACTTC. Drawing the rest from reference TRBV5-1 and TRBJ2-7, the complete variable domain is KAGVTQTPRYLIKTRGQQVTLSCSPISGHRSVSWYQQTPGQGLQFLFEYFSETQRNKGNFPGRFSGRQFSNSRSEMNVSTLELGDSALYLCASSLERIQGYYEQYFGPGTRLTVT.

This clonotype was observed a handful of times. The chain couples TRBV20-1 to TRBJ2-7, with 12 positions matching TRBD2. This CDR3 spans 18 amino acids. Unmatched junction bases numbered 14, after V lost 5 bases and J lost 0 bases. Germline CDR1 DFQATT, CDR2 SNEGSKA (reference sequence). CDR3 protein: CSASSPGLAGASSYEQYF. CDR3 bases: TGCAGTGCTTCATCCCCGGGACTAGCGGGCGCAAGCTCCTACGAGCAGTACTTC.

For the CDR3, the DNA is TGTGCCAGCAGCCAATATCAGGGCACTGAAGCTTTCTTT. This translates into CASSQYQGTEAFF. The V and J genes are TRBV14 and TRBJ1-1, with D perhaps matching TRBD1 (5 bases). The V end was cut by 2 bases, the J end by 4 bases, with 8 bases between. From germline, CDR1 is SGHDN and CDR2 FVKESK. The CDR3 has 13 amino acids.

This clonotype was observed a few times. This chain uses TRBV6-1 with TRBJ1-2; D gene unclear. V was cut by 7 bases and J by 0 bases, with 15 bases left in between. Germline-derived CDR1 and CDR2 are MNHNS and SASEGT. The CDR3 is 15 residues long. The CDR3 region is CASTTAAAANYGYTF. The CDR3 DNA is TGTGCCAGCACCACTGCGGCAGCCGCTAACTATGGCTACACCTTC.

Many counts were recorded for this clonotype. V gene TRBV5-1 combines with J gene TRBJ2-5; no firm D call. The CDR3 covers 12 residues. V lost 4 bases to trimming and J lost 0 bases, with 4 bases between them. Germline CDR1 and CDR2: SGHRS and YFSETQ. The CDR3 region has the DNA TGCGCCAGCAGCCGGTACCAAGAGACCCAGTACTTC. It encodes CASSRYQETQYF.